Each of the 17 T cell receptor beta chains below was sequenced from the same sample in a study of T cells expressing NK-cell markers. For each CDR3 protein, TCRdb gives one entry from its re-call of the 5' RACE reads, without DNA. The sample features a few hundred thousand distinct CDR3 sequences, with roughly 5.5% in its top ten. The sample taken for sequencing was blood T cells: a sorted CD56 or NKG2C T cell subset, CD4+ or CD8+ T cells, or bulk PBMC T cells (not recorded which). These receptors were collected from a man aged 18-70 years in good health.

The rearrangement links TRBV11-1 to TRBJ2-1; with no DNA, the TCRdb D assignment of TRBD1 cannot be verified. CDR3 length: 15 residues. Germline V gene lookup returns CDR1 SGHAT and CDR2 FQDESV (reference sequence). This chain's CDR3 is CASRPRGGRVDEQFF.

The chain couples TRBV5-1 to TRBJ2-3; without DNA, the TCRdb call of TRBD1 cannot be checked. The germline V gene encodes CDR1 SGHRS and CDR2 YFSETQ. The CDR3 contains 16 residues. The CDR3 loop reads CASNRDRSASTDTQYF.

V usage is TRBV6-1 and J usage is TRBJ1-6. CDR3 length: 14 amino acids. Per the germline V gene, CDR1 is MNHNS and CDR2 is SASEGT. The CDR3 spells CASSEASRRSPLHF.

CDR3 sequence reads: CASSFRTGMDYGYTF. The V gene is TRBV9, the J gene TRBJ1-2; TCRdb picks TRBD1, but there is no DNA to check that call. This CDR3 is built from 15 residues. The germline V gene has CDR1 SGDLS and CDR2 YYNGEE.

The chain links TRBV20-1 to TRBJ2-7; TCRdb proposes TRBD2, but this gene call is untestable without DNA. CDR3 size: 14 residues. From germline, CDR1 is DFQATT and CDR2 SNEGSKA (reference sequence). This CDR3 reads CSARRLADSYEQYF.

V and J are TRBV12-3 or TRBV12-4 and TRBJ2-5; TCRdb names TRBD1, which stays unverified in the absence of DNA. This CDR3 contains 13 residues. The CDR3 sequence: CASSPRTEETQYF.

This chain uses TRBV5-1 with TRBJ1-4; the TCRdb D gene call, TRBD1, has no DNA to confirm it. CDR3 size: 16 residues. Germline CDR1 SGHRS, CDR2 YFSETQ. The CDR3 reads CASRVRTGNANEKLFF.

The rearrangement links TRBV5-8 to TRBJ2-3. Germline CDR1 and CDR2: SGHTS and YDEGEE. This CDR3 is 15 amino acids long. CDR3 residues: CASSFGSGITDTQYF.

This chain uses TRBV2 with TRBJ2-1; TCRdb returns TRBD1, unconfirmable since there is no DNA. The CDR3 loop spans 19 amino acids. Germline lookup yields CDR1 SNHLY and CDR2 FYNNEI. CDR3 loop: CASSEAVSPPNKKGNEQFF.

The rearrangement joins TRBV6-2 or TRBV6-3 to TRBJ2-7. Germline CDR1 MNHEY, CDR2 SVGEGT. CDR3 length: 14 residues. CDR3: CASSDPGAAYEQYF.

This rearrangement joins TRBV20-1 to TRBJ2-7; TCRdb's assignment of TRBD1 cannot be checked, as there is no DNA. This CDR3 is built from 11 residues. Germline CDR1 DFQATT, CDR2 SNEGSKA (reference sequence). The CDR3 region is CSGWDRHKQYF.

This chain joins TRBV18 and TRBJ2-2; the TRBD1 assignment by TCRdb is unverifiable without DNA. CDR3 length: 16 residues. Germline loops: CDR1 KGHSH, CDR2 LQKENI. CDR3 residues: CASSPQTGGASGELFF.

V is TRBV29-1 and J is TRBJ2-5; TCRdb lists TRBD1, though no DNA is available to test this call. This CDR3 comprises 13 residues. Looked up from germline, CDR1 is SQVTM and CDR2 is ANQGSEA. The CDR3 reads CSVGKDRVETQYF.

V usage is TRBV12-3 or TRBV12-4 and J usage is TRBJ1-3. CDR3 length: 14 residues. CDR3 sequence reads: CASSLRADPDTIYF.

This chain uses TRBV11-2 with TRBJ2-1; the D call from TCRdb, TRBD1, cannot be confirmed without DNA. The V gene's germline CDR1 is SGHAT and CDR2 FQNNGV. This CDR3 spans 18 amino acids. The CDR3: CASSDSGVGALSYNEQFF.

V and J are TRBV20-1 and TRBJ2-1; as DNA is missing, the TRBD1 call by TCRdb cannot be tested. The CDR3 runs to 17 residues. CDR1 is DFQATT, CDR2 SNEGSKA, per germline (reference sequence). The CDR3 spells CSARVPRGGGQSNEQFF.

The rearrangement links TRBV29-1 to TRBJ2-5; as DNA is missing, the TRBD1 call by TCRdb cannot be tested. CDR1 and CDR2 (germline): SQVTM, ANQGSEA. The CDR3 loop spans 14 amino acids. The CDR3: CSVGFDGARGAQYF.